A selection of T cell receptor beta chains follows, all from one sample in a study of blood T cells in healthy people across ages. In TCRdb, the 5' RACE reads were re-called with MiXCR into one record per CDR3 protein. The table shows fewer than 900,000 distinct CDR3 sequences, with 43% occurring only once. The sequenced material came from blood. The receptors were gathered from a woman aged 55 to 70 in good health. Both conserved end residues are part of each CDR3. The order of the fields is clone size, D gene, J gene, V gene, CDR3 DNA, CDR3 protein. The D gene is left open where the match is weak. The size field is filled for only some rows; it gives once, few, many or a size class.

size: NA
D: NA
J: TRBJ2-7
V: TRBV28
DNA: TGTGCCAGCATCCAGGGACTGTGGGGAGAGCAGTACTTC
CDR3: CASIQGLWGEQYF

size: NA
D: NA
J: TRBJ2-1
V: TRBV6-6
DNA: TGTGCCAGCAACACCTACGCGGATGAGCAGTTCTTC
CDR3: CASNTYADEQFF

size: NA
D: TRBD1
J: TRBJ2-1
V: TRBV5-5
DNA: TGTGCCAGCAGCTTAACGGGGCGGGGACAGGGGCCGTTCTTC
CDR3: CASSLTGRGQGPFF

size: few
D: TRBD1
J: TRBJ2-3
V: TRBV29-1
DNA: TGCAGCGTTGTCAGGGACAGGGCTCCAGATACGCAGTATTTT
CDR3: CSVVRDRAPDTQYF

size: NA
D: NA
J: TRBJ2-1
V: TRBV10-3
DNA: TGTGCCATCAGTTCGGGTAATGAGCAGTTCTTC
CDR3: CAISSGNEQFF

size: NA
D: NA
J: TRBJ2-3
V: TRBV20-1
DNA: TGCAGTGCCAATATAGGAGATACGCAGTATTTT
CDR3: CSANIGDTQYF

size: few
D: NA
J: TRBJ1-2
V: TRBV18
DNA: TGTGCCAGCTCACGAAACCGGGACGCATGGGATGGCTACACCTTC
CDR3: CASSRNRDAWDGYTF

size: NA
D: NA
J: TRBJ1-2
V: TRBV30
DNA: TGTGCCTGGAGTCACCCAGGAACAGGGAACTATGGCTACACCTTC
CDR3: CAWSHPGTGNYGYTF

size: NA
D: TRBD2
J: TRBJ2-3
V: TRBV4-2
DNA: TGTGCCAGCAGCCAAGAGTCCCTAGCGGGGGGGCCGGGAGATACGCAGTATTTT
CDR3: CASSQESLAGGPGDTQYF

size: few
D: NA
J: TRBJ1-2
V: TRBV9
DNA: TGTGCCAGCAGCGTAGGCTCCTTAAACTATGGCTACACCTTC
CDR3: CASSVGSLNYGYTF

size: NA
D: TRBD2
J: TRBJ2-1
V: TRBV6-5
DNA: TGTGCCAGCAGTTACTCCAGGGACTACCCCAATGAGCAGTTCTTC
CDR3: CASSYSRDYPNEQFF

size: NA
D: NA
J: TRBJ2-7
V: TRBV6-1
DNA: TGTGCCAGCAGGGGCGGACTAGGGGGAGTCTACGAGCAGTACTTC
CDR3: CASRGGLGGVYEQYF

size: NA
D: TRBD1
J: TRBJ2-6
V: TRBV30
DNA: TGTGCCTGGAGAGACAGGGAAAATGGGGCCAACGTCCTGACTTTC
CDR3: CAWRDRENGANVLTF

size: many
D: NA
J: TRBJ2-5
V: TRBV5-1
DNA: TGCGCCAGCAGCTTGGTCGGCAGCCAAGAGACCCAGTACTTC
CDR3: CASSLVGSQETQYF

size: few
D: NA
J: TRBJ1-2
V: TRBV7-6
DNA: TGTGCCAGCAGGGACGGGAATGGCTACACCTTC
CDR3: CASRDGNGYTF

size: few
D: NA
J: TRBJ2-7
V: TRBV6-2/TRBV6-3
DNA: TGTGCCAGCAGTTACGGCAACAGAGCCTACGAGCAGTACTTC
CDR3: CASSYGNRAYEQYF

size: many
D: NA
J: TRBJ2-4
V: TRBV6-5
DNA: TGTGCCAGCAGCCCCGGACTGGAAAACATTCAGTACTTC
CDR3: CASSPGLENIQYF

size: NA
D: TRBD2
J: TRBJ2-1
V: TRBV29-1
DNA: TGCAGCGCTTTAACCGGGACTAGAGTTTACAATGAGCAGTTCTTC
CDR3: CSALTGTRVYNEQFF

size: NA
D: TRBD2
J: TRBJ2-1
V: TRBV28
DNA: TGTGCCAGCAGTCCGCGGGTTCTGCGGGAGAGATACAATGAGCAGTTCTTC
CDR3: CASSPRVLRERYNEQFF

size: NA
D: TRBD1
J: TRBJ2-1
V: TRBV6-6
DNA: TGTGCCAGCAGTTCCTCCGGGACAGGGAAGGGCCATGAGCAGTTCTTC
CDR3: CASSSSGTGKGHEQFF

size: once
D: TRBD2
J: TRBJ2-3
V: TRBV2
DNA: TGTGCCAGCAGGGGAGGGACGCAGTATTTT
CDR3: CASRGGTQYF

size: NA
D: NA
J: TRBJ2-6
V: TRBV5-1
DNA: TGCGTCAGCAGCCCAAGGGGGTACGGGGCCAACGTCCTGACTTTC
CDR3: CVSSPRGYGANVLTF